Listed below are T cell receptor beta chains from one sample, sequenced in a study of regulatory dendritic cells for organ transplantation. Data came from immunoSEQ multiplex PCR; TCRdb stores just in-frame clones and leaves some out. The sample carries 30,000 to 45,000 clones, 80% to 95% recorded once. The sample taken for sequencing was naive CD8+ T cells from blood. Receptors originate from a human donor in good health. CDR3s include the opening cysteine and the closing phenylalanine or tryptophan.

J,V,CDR3
TRBJ2-7,TRBV10-2,CASSVRSSSYEQYF
TRBJ2-2,TRBV28,CASSYSLGSGELFF
TRBJ2-1,TRBV4-3,CASSLGLAGGNEQFF
TRBJ2-7,TRBV11-2,CASSLVGMGEQYF
TRBJ1-4,TRBV15,CATSDQAGGGRGKLFF
TRBJ1-2,TRBV11-2,CASSLERGIYGYTF
TRBJ2-7,TRBV5-1,CASSLSGIDEQYF
TRBJ2-3,TRBV27,CASSLGLARTDTQYF
TRBJ1-4,TRBV7-9,CASSLALSGDGEKLFF
TRBJ2-5,TRBV20-1,CSILGETQYF
TRBJ1-1,TRBV13,CASSAEPDNKAFF
TRBJ1-2,TRBV6-5,CASSSPGTGGNYGYTF
TRBJ2-3,TRBV6-5,CASSYMGTTDTQYF
TRBJ1-5,TRBV19,CASSFRTVNQPQHF
TRBJ2-3,TRBV21-1,CASSDSTERPTDTQYF
TRBJ1-2,TRBV4-3,CASSQIAAIANYGYTF
TRBJ2-7,TRBV11-2,CASSFFSGTYEQYF
TRBJ2-5,TRBV4-2,CASSQDKGLGTQYF
TRBJ2-7,TRBV7-9,CASSTQGETYEQYF
TRBJ1-6,TRBV6-5,CASSYGNSPLHF
TRBJ2-5,TRBV10-3,CAIRETRGGETQYF
TRBJ2-2,TRBV28,CASSSSGRYTGELFF
TRBJ2-7,TRBV29-1,CSVRTGSYEQYF
TRBJ2-1,TRBV19,CASSTSGTSYNEQFF
TRBJ2-2,TRBV6-5,CASKTGYTGELFF
TRBJ2-5,TRBV30,CACWDWGESQETQYF
TRBJ2-7,TRBV4-2,CASSQDLAGGWPYEQYF
TRBJ2-3,TRBV30,CAWRVSDTQYF
TRBJ1-2,TRBV29-1,CSVLLDPLYGYTF
TRBJ1-3,TRBV2,CASSVRSDSGNTIYF
TRBJ2-7,TRBV2,CATQTKSEQYF
TRBJ1-2,TRBV30,CAWSVPVGTAEGHYTYGYTF
TRBJ2-2,TRBV18,CASSPRGGTPGELFF
TRBJ1-6,TRBV6-5,CASSYSEGSPLHF
TRBJ1-1,TRBV25-1,CASSETGGGTEAFF
TRBJ2-5,TRBV28,CASSTSEGGPTQYF
TRBJ2-7,TRBV9,CASSDGGEQYF
TRBJ2-7,TRBV11-2,CASSLEGTPGIYEQYF
TRBJ2-3,TRBV4-1,CASSQVGAPDTQYF
TRBJ2-6,TRBV11-3,CASSSGANVLTF
TRBJ1-2,TRBV4-3,CASSQEGPGAYGYTF